Sequencing of this TCR beta chain was carried out in a study of blood T cell repertoires in COVID-19. Study-wide background: The origin of the acute and convalescent COVID-19 samples was the United States, Italy and Spain.

Assay: immunoSEQ multiplex PCR; the TCRdb copy retains only in-frame clones and omits some. The table lists roughly 100,000 clones, about 80% of them singletons. The sequenced sample consisted of peripheral blood. The origin of this receptor is a human donor in a cohort sampled during active COVID-19.

The CDR3 is CASSQDLGTGAIRKTQYF. The CDR3 nucleotides are TGTGCCAGCAGCCAAGATCTTGGGACAGGGGCAATTCGGAAGACCCAGTACTTC. The chain joins TRBV3-1 (or the pseudogene TRBV3-2) to TRBJ2-5; TRBD1 aligns across 10 bases. The V gene end was trimmed by 0 bases and the J gene end by 6 bases; junction bases not matched to a gene: 13. Germline-derived CDR1 and CDR2 are LGHDT and YNNKEL (reference sequence). The CDR3 runs to 18 residues.